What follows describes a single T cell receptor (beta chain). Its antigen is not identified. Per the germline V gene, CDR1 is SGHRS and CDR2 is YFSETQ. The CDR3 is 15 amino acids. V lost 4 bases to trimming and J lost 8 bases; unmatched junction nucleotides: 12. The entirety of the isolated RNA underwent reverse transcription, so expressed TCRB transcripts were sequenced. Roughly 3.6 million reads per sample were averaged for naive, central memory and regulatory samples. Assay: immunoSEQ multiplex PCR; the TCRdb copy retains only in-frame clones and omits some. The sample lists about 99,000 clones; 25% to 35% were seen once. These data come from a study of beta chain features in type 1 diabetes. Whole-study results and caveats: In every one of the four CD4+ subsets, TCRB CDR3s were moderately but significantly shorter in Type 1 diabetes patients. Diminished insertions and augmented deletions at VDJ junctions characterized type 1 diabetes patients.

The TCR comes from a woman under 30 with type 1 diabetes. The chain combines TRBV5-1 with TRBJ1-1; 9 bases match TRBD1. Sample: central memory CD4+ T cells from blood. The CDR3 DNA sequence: TGCGCCAGCAGCCCCCGGACAGGGGCGAAGGTAGAAGCTTTCTTT. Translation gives CASSPRTGAKVEAFF.